These T cell receptor beta chains were read from a single sample in a study of blood T cell repertoires in COVID-19. This table comes from immunoSEQ multiplex PCR, and its TCRdb copy is limited to in-frame clones, with some not included. The profile covers under 300,000 clones, with 65% to 85% appearing a single time and roughly 4% taken by the ten largest. Sequenced: peripheral blood. The receptors were gathered from a woman in her forties with active or convalescent COVID-19. Both conserved end residues are part of each CDR3. Fields, in order: D gene, V gene, clone size, J gene, CDR3 DNA, CDR3 protein. The D gene is left open where the match is weak. A clone size is listed for some rows: how often the clone was seen (once, few, many), or a class if it is expanded.

NA	TRBV7-9	NA	TRBJ2-2	TGTGCCAGCAGCTTAGCGCATTGGGCAACGAACACCGGGGAGCTGTTTTTT	CASSLAHWATNTGELFF
TRBD2	TRBV6-2/TRBV6-3	NA	TRBJ2-1	TGTGCCAGCAGTTATAGCGGGGGACTATACAATGAGCAGTTCTTC	CASSYSGGLYNEQFF
NA	TRBV5-1	NA	TRBJ1-5	TGCGCCAGCAGCTTGGAGGCAGGGCAGCCCCAGCATTTT	CASSLEAGQPQHF
NA	TRBV7-7	NA	TRBJ2-2	TGTGCTAGCAGCCTGACAAGGGGTACCGGGGAGCTGTTTTTT	CASSLTRGTGELFF
NA	TRBV28	few	TRBJ1-2	TGTGCCAGCACCCGTCCGGGGGGGGCTTCTGTCTATGGCTACACCTTC	CASTRPGGASVYGYTF
TRBD1	TRBV9	few	TRBJ1-2	TGTGCCAGCAGCGCTACCGGGACAGGGAGTGGGTATGGCTACACCTTC	CASSATGTGSGYGYTF
NA	TRBV15	NA	TRBJ1-5	TGTGCCACCAGCAGAGATCGCCCCGGGAATATGCCCCAGCATTTT	CATSRDRPGNMPQHF
NA	TRBV6-5	NA	TRBJ1-2	TGTGCCAGCAGTCCCAGGGGAGGGGCCTATGGCTACACCTTC	CASSPRGGAYGYTF
TRBD1	TRBV19	NA	TRBJ1-6	TGTGCCAGTACGGGACAGGGGGCTTCACCCCTCCACTTT	CASTGQGASPLHF
TRBD1	TRBV30	NA	TRBJ2-6	TGTGCAGTAGACAGGGGGCCTGGGGCCAACGTCCTGACTTTC	CAVDRGPGANVLTF
TRBD1	TRBV27	NA	TRBJ1-4	TGTGCCAGCAGTTTGTACGGACAGGGTAATGAAAAACTGTTTTTT	CASSLYGQGNEKLFF
NA	TRBV15	NA	TRBJ2-1	TGTGCCACCAGCAGGGAGCGGACAGCCTACAATGAGCAGTTCTTC	CATSRERTAYNEQFF